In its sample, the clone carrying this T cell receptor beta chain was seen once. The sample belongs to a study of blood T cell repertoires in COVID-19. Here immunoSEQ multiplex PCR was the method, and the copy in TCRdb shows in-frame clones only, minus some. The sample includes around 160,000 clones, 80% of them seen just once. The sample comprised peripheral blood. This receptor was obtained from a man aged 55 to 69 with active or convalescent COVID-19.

CDR3 protein: CASSLGGLGGNEQFF. Written as DNA, the CDR3 is TGTGCCAGCAGCCTAGGGGGTCTAGGCGGCAATGAGCAGTTCTTC. The chain uses TRBV7-3 and TRBJ2-1; tentatively, D is TRBD1 (6 bases). There are 15 residues in the CDR3. Germline V gene lookup returns CDR1 SGHTA and CDR2 FQGTGA. Trimming stripped 5 bases from V and 6 bases from J, with 17 bases between.